This entry lists 19 T cell receptor beta chains sequenced from one sample in a study of response to subunit inactivated influenza vaccine. TCRdb processed the RT-PCR reads anew with MiXCR; each CDR3 protein has one entry. The repertoire has 500,000 to 600,000 distinct CDR3 sequences, roughly 12% of them found once; the top ten carry about 10%. Specimen: PBMCs from blood, collected on the day of vaccination. All receptors come from a man aged 50 or older who received an inactivated influenza vaccine.

J is TRBJ2-1 and V is TRBV6-2 or TRBV6-3; 7 nucleotides line up with TRBD2. Per the germline V gene, CDR1 is MNHEY and CDR2 is SVGEGT. The CDR3 spans 16 residues. The J segment lost 6 bases and the V segment lost 0 bases, leaving 8 bases of the junction unmatched. The CDR3 is CASSYSASGGLNEQFF. In DNA, the CDR3 is TGTGCCAGCAGTTACTCGGCTAGCGGCGGACTCAATGAGCAGTTCTTC.

In its sample, this clonotype was seen a few times. A much larger clonotype is one base distant, so this may be a read error. The chain couples TRBV12-3 or TRBV12-4 to TRBJ2-1; 7 nucleotides agree with TRBD2. The length of the CDR3 is 15 residues. J gave up 1 base and V 5 bases, and 5 bases lay outside the gene matches. CDR3 coding DNA: TGTGCCAGCAGTCCCGGACTAGAATCCTACAATGAGCAGTTCTTC. It translates to CASSPGLESYNEQFF.

The genes are TRBV10-2 and TRBJ1-2, with D possibly being TRBD1 (6 bases). Germline lookup yields CDR1 WSHSY and CDR2 SAAADI. The V and J ends lost 8 bases and 5 bases respectively, with 18 bases between them. This CDR3 is built from 14 residues. The CDR3 spells CASRKQGRDYGYTF. The DNA for the CDR3 is TGCGCCAGCCGTAAACAGGGAAGAGATTATGGCTACACCTTC.

The sample holds a few counts of this clonotype. The chain has TRBV13 and TRBJ2-2, with TRBD1 matching 8 bases. V was pared by 4 bases and J by 7 bases, with 8 bases of the junction left unmatched. Germline V gene lookup returns CDR1 PRHDT and CDR2 FYEKMQ (reference sequence). The CDR3 sequence is 15 residues long. CDR3: CASSSGQANGGELFF. The CDR3 DNA is TGTGCCAGCAGCTCGGGACAGGCTAATGGCGGGGAGCTGTTTTTT.

The genes are TRBV14 and TRBJ2-6, with D unresolved. V dropped 4 bases and J dropped 0 bases, with 7 bases sitting between them. This CDR3 contains 15 residues. The germline V gene has CDR1 SGHDN and CDR2 FVKESK. The CDR3 is CASSPQSSGANVLTF. CDR3 in DNA: TGTGCCAGCAGCCCTCAAAGCTCTGGGGCCAACGTCCTGACTTTC.

There are a few counts of this clonotype. The chain links TRBV19 to TRBJ2-2; TRBD1 matches 10 bases. V lost 6 bases to trimming and J lost 2 bases; unmatched junction nucleotides: 6. Germline V lookup: CDR1 LNHDA, CDR2 SQIVND (reference sequence). This CDR3 contains 16 residues. CDR3 nucleotide sequence: TGTGCCAGTAGAAGGGGACAGGGGATAAACACCGGGGAGCTGTTTTTT. Protein sequence: CASRRGQGINTGELFF.

This clonotype appeared a few times. This chain connects TRBV6-5 to TRBJ2-1; D unresolved. The V end lost 0 bases, the J end lost 2 bases, and 11 bases lay between the germline ends. The CDR3 consists of 16 residues. Germline values: CDR1 MNHEY, CDR2 SVGAGI. The chain's CDR3 is CASSYSSPTPYNEQFF. The CDR3 DNA follows: TGTGCCAGCAGTTACTCGAGTCCTACACCCTACAATGAGCAGTTCTTC.

V usage is TRBV5-1 and J usage is TRBJ2-2; D is perhaps TRBD1 (6 bases). V lost 4 bases, J lost 1 base, and 14 bases lay in between. The germline gives CDR1 SGHRS, CDR2 YFSETQ. The CDR3 covers 16 residues. CDR3 sequence (DNA): TGCGCCAGCAGCCCTTGGACAGATAGGAACACCGGGGAGCTGTTTTTT. This translates into CASSPWTDRNTGELFF.

This clonotype was observed a few times. The chain recombines TRBV27 with TRBJ1-5; TRBD1 aligns across 8 bases. This CDR3 comprises 17 residues. J gave up 2 bases and V 3 bases, and 9 bases lay outside the gene matches. Per the germline V gene, CDR1 is MNHEY and CDR2 is SMNVEV (reference sequence). The CDR3 spells CASSFVAGGGGNQPQHF. In nucleotides, the CDR3 is TGTGCCAGCAGTTTCGTTGCAGGGGGCGGCGGCAATCAGCCCCAGCATTTT.

This chain uses TRBV12-3 or TRBV12-4 with TRBJ2-1; D is tentatively TRBD1 or TRBD2 (5 bases each). This CDR3 has 11 residues. V dropped 4 bases and J dropped 8 bases, with 6 bases sitting between them. CDR3 sequence: CASSWGYEQFF. The CDR3 DNA reads TGTGCCAGCAGTTGGGGGTATGAGCAGTTCTTC.

V and J are TRBV3-1 and TRBJ2-2, with D perhaps given as TRBD1 or TRBD2 (5 bases each). The CDR3 loop spans 15 amino acids. The V gene lost 3 bases and the J gene lost 6 bases, with 14 bases spanning the gap. Germline loops: CDR1 LGHDT, CDR2 YNNKEL (reference sequence). Here the CDR3 DNA reads TGTGCCAGCAGCCACTCCGGGGCAGGGTCCGGGGAGCTGTTTTTT. Encoded protein: CASSHSGAGSGELFF.

This clonotype has a handful of counts. J is TRBJ2-3 and V is TRBV4-3, with D maybe TRBD2 (5 bases). Between the trimmed V and J ends, which lost 4 bases and 0 bases, there was a span of 11 bases. The CDR3 sequence is 15 residues long. Germline loops: CDR1 LGHNA, CDR2 YSLEER. In DNA form, the CDR3 reads TGCGCCAGCAGCCCAAGCCAGCGGAGCACAGATACGCAGTATTTT. It codes for CASSPSQRSTDTQYF.

The chain joins TRBV12-3 or TRBV12-4 to TRBJ2-1; 7 nucleotides line up with TRBD2. J was trimmed by 6 bases and V by 8 bases; bases with no gene match: 10. The CDR3 length is 14 residues. The CDR3 loop reads CASSPAGDTNEQFF. DNA for the CDR3: TGTGCCAGCTCACCTGCGGGGGATACCAATGAGCAGTTCTTC.

The chain carries TRBV9 and TRBJ2-7; D tentatively reads TRBD1 or TRBD2 (5 bases each). The J call may be mistaken, given a closer DNA end match to TRBJ2-1. This CDR3 has 14 amino acids. Germline loops: CDR1 SGDLS, CDR2 YYNGEE. The CDR3 DNA reads TGTGCCAGCAGCGCCGGGGACCTATCCTACGAGCAGTTCTTC. Its translation: CASSAGDLSYEQFF.

This rearrangement joins TRBV21-1 to TRBJ2-1; the table's TRBD1 call for D was not verified on the DNA. TRBV21-1 is marked as a pseudogene. CDR3 length: 16 amino acids. In nucleotides, the CDR3 is TGTGCCAGCAGCAAAGATCTGGACAGCCATTACAATGAGCAGTTCTTC. This sequence encodes CASSKDLDSHYNEQFF.

V usage is TRBV29-1 and J usage is TRBJ2-7; 11 bases line up with TRBD2. The length of the CDR3 is 17 residues. Trimming removed 3 bases from V and 3 bases from J; junction bases left unmatched: 13. CDR1 SQVTM and CDR2 ANQGSEA come from the germline V gene. This CDR3 is CSVDGLAGETSHYEQYF. CDR3 nucleotide sequence: TGCAGCGTTGACGGACTAGCGGGTGAAACATCTCACTACGAGCAGTACTTC.

Details on this clonotype: Compared with germline, one end of the junction differs, possibly owing to a read error. The chain uses TRBV12-3 or TRBV12-4 and TRBJ1-2; unclear D gene. This CDR3 is built from 13 residues. CDR3 coding DNA: TGTGCCAGCAGCTTAGACGGGGTGAATGGCTACACCTTC. Encoded protein: CASSLDGVNGYTF.

J is TRBJ2-7 and V is TRBV20-1, with TRBD1 identical over 8 bases. This CDR3 is 13 amino acids long. Germline V gene sequence: CDR1 DFQATT, CDR2 SNEGSKA (reference sequence). V lost 6 bases to trimming and J lost 0 bases; unmatched junction nucleotides: 4. The CDR3, as DNA: TGCAGTGCCGGCGGACAGGGCTCCTACGAGCAGTACTTC. Translated: CSAGGQGSYEQYF.

This chain uses TRBV6-1 with TRBJ2-6; D ambiguous. V lost 4 bases and J lost 0, with 10 bases in between. CDR1 MNHNS and CDR2 SASEGT come from the germline V gene. The CDR3 sequence is 16 residues long. The CDR3 region has the DNA TGTGCCAGCAGTGGTCGGGCCCCCTCTGGGGCCAACGTCCTGACTTTC. This codes for CASSGRAPSGANVLTF.